Here is one T cell receptor (beta chain) with its context. Its antigen is not known. V lost 3 bases and J 0 bases, leaving 5 bases between the germline ends. Germline CDR1 LNHDA, CDR2 SQIVND (reference sequence). CDR3 size: 13 residues. Addition of a universal primer site occurred through template switching, and cDNA carried unique molecular identifiers. MiXCR was run by TCRdb on the 5' RACE reads, yielding one entry per CDR3 protein. The repertoire has around 650,000 distinct CDR3 sequences, roughly 7.2% of them found once; the top ten carry roughly 1.6%. The sample originates from a study of identical twins. Study findings and constraints: Abundant beta clonotypes from cord blood bore fewer insertions; memory repertoires lacked this pattern. Models underestimated out-of-frame TCR alpha sharing in monozygotic twins.

These data also featured in a second study, about yellow fever vaccine responses in identical twins. That source adds: Reportedly, the response of twins' T cells to the vaccine seemed partly convergent, partly personalized.

The TCR comes from a woman under 30 in good health. The V gene is TRBV19, the J gene TRBJ1-1; D not certain. The source material was PBMCs. The chain's CDR3 is CASSISVNTEAFF. The CDR3 coding sequence is TGTGCCAGTAGTATTTCCGTGAACACTGAAGCTTTCTTT. The variable domain in full, with the rest retrieved from reference TRBV19 and TRBJ1-1, is DGGITQSPKYLFRKEGQNVTLSCEQNLNHDAMYWYRQDPGQGLRLIYYSQIVNDFQKGDIAEGYSVSREKKESFPLTVTSAQKNPTAFYLCASSISVNTEAFFGQGTRLTVV.